The 20 T cell receptor beta chains listed next were all sequenced from one sample in a study of cytomegalovirus exposure and HLA in healthy donors. Clones were sequenced by immunoSEQ multiplex PCR, and TCRdb holds only the in-frame ones, with some missing. Found here are 110,000 to 150,000 clones, about 83% of them singletons; the top ten hold approximately 1.4%. Sequenced: PBMCs. These receptors were obtained from a woman aged 30 to 39 in good health and CMV-seronegative.

V usage is TRBV5-6 and J usage is TRBJ1-1, with D possibly being TRBD1 (5 bases). In germline, CDR1 is SGHDT, CDR2 YYEEEE. This CDR3 is built from 14 residues. V gave up 2 bases and J gave up 0 bases, with 8 bases separating them. The CDR3 protein is CASSFGHLNTEAFF. CDR3 nucleotide sequence: TGTGCCAGCAGCTTCGGACACCTGAACACTGAAGCTTTCTTT.

This chain connects TRBV5-4 to TRBJ1-2; TRBD1 aligns across 7 bases. Germline values: CDR1 SGHNT, CDR2 YYREEE (reference sequence). The junction had 7 bases not matched to a gene; V was cut back by 4 bases and J by 4 bases. CDR3 length: 14 amino acids. CDR3 amino acids: CASSPGTVAYGYTF. The DNA of the CDR3 is TGTGCCAGCAGCCCGGGGACAGTGGCCTATGGCTACACCTTC.

The chain combines TRBV19 with TRBJ2-2; 8 bases align to TRBD2. Germline CDR1 reads LNHDA; CDR2 reads SQIVND (reference sequence). The CDR3 is 16 amino acids. V lost 3 bases, J lost 3 bases, and 6 bases stayed unmatched. CDR3 loop: CASSIGQRGHTGELFF. CDR3 coding DNA: TGTGCCAGTAGTATTGGCCAGCGGGGGCACACCGGGGAGCTGTTTTTT.

The chain links TRBV6-6 to TRBJ1-6; tentative D call: TRBD1 (5 bases). This CDR3 spans 12 amino acids. Per germline, CDR1 MNHNY and CDR2 SVGAGI (reference sequence). V lost 10 bases to trimming and J lost 10 bases, with 14 bases between them. The CDR3 region has the DNA TGTGCCACCGCGGGGGGAAACTCACCCCTCCACTTT. It codes for CATAGGNSPLHF.

The chain is built from TRBV7-9 and TRBJ2-4; 7 bases fit TRBD2. The CDR3 length is 16 residues. With V trimmed by 1 base and J by 7 bases, 10 bases remained unmatched. Germline assignment: CDR1 SEHNR and CDR2 FQNEAQ (reference sequence). CDR3 amino acids: CASSLVASGIGNIQYF. The CDR3 bases are TGTGCCAGCAGCTTAGTGGCTAGCGGAATCGGGAACATTCAGTACTTC.

The chain joins TRBV6-5 to TRBJ1-3; 8 bases align to TRBD1. Per the germline V gene, CDR1 is MNHEY and CDR2 is SVGAGI. The CDR3 runs 14 residues. With V trimmed by 6 bases and J by 3 bases, 4 bases remained unmatched. CDR3 sequence: CASSWTGYGNTIYF. DNA for the CDR3: TGTGCCAGCAGCTGGACAGGGTATGGAAACACCATATATTTT.

This clone turned up a few times. V gene TRBV6-5 combines with J gene TRBJ1-1; D gene unclear. Trimming took off 6 bases at V and 0 bases at J, with 11 bases between the two ends. CDR1 and CDR2 (germline): MNHEY, SVGAGI. The CDR3 extends over 14 amino acids. Written as DNA, the CDR3 is TGTGCCAGCAGAGTCAGCGTCATGAACACTGAAGCTTTCTTT. Protein: CASRVSVMNTEAFF.

This chain joins TRBV27 and TRBJ2-3; 9 bases are a match to TRBD2. Germline CDR1 is MNHEY and CDR2 is SMNVEV (reference sequence). This CDR3 contains 12 residues. The V gene end was trimmed by 5 bases and the J gene end by 11 bases; junction bases not matched to a gene: 5. The CDR3 nucleotides read TGTGCCAGCAGTCCCCAGCGGGGGGTGCAGTATTTT. Residues: CASSPQRGVQYF.

J is TRBJ2-1 and V is TRBV9; 7 bases map to TRBD1. Trimming removed 0 bases from V and 4 bases from J; junction bases left unmatched: 7. The germline V gene encodes CDR1 SGDLS and CDR2 YYNGEE. CDR3 length: 16 amino acids. CDR3 in DNA: TGTGCCAGCAGCGTAGGCACCGGGACAGAGTACAATGAGCAGTTCTTC. This sequence encodes CASSVGTGTEYNEQFF.

In its sample, this clone was seen once. V is TRBV5-4 and J is TRBJ1-6; TRBD1 agrees at 7 bases. Germline lookup yields CDR1 SGHNT and CDR2 YYREEE (reference sequence). The length of the CDR3 is 18 residues. The junction had 15 bases not matched to a gene; V was cut back by 3 bases and J by 6 bases. The CDR3 DNA follows: TGTGCCAGCAGCTATAAAGACGACAGGGTTCCCGGTAATTCACCCCTCCACTTT. Translation gives CASSYKDDRVPGNSPLHF.

The gene calls are TRBV5-4 and TRBJ1-2, with D perhaps matching TRBD1 (5 bases). Deletions cut 4 bases from V and 2 bases from J, with 15 bases between. The length of the CDR3 is 15 residues. Germline assignment: CDR1 SGHNT and CDR2 YYREEE (reference sequence). CDR3 sequence: CASSPGEGPNYGYTF. CDR3 DNA: TGTGCCAGCAGCCCGGGGGAAGGGCCCAACTATGGCTACACCTTC.

The chain joins TRBV5-8 to TRBJ1-2; a possible D gene is TRBD1 (5 bases). The CDR3 is made up of 14 amino acids. CDR1 and CDR2 (germline): SGHTS, YDEGEE. V shed 0 bases and J shed 1 base, with 7 bases lying between them. The CDR3 DNA sequence: TGTGCCAGCAGCTTGGGGGGGGTTAACTATGGCTACACCTTC. Protein sequence: CASSLGGVNYGYTF.

The chain couples TRBV13 to TRBJ2-7, with 7 positions matching TRBD1. The germline V gene encodes CDR1 PRHDT and CDR2 FYEKMQ (reference sequence). V lost 5 bases to trimming and J lost 4 bases; unmatched junction nucleotides: 11. CDR3 length: 15 amino acids. CDR3 coding DNA: TGTGCCAGCAGCGGACGGACAGGCAAATATTACGAGCAGTACTTC. It yields the protein CASSGRTGKYYEQYF.

The chain couples TRBV7-9 to TRBJ1-5; TRBD1 aligns across 10 bases. With V trimmed by 5 bases and J by 6 bases, 10 bases remained unmatched. Germline values: CDR1 SEHNR, CDR2 FQNEAQ (reference sequence). The CDR3 is made up of 16 amino acids. This CDR3 is CASSRWTGTGVQPQHF. The CDR3 bases are TGTGCCAGCAGCCGGTGGACCGGGACAGGGGTTCAGCCCCAGCATTTT.

The chain recombines TRBV7-2 with TRBJ1-5, with D possibly matching TRBD1 (5 bases). CDR1 SGHTA and CDR2 FQGNSA come from the germline V gene. Trimming took 5 bases from V and 4 from J, leaving 24 bases between them. The CDR3 is 18 residues long. CDR3 in amino acids: CASSPRAGGIGTNQPQHF. The CDR3 DNA is TGTGCCAGCAGCCCGAGGGCAGGAGGGATTGGGACTAATCAGCCCCAGCATTTT.

This chain connects TRBV5-6 to TRBJ2-7, with D perhaps TRBD2 (5 bases). V was clipped by 6 bases and J by 3 bases, with 22 bases between them. Per the germline V gene, CDR1 is SGHDT and CDR2 is YYEEEE. The CDR3 sequence is 16 residues long. The CDR3 DNA follows: TGTGCCAGCACCAACGAGGGCAGACGGGCTATCTACGAGCAGTACTTC. This translates into CASTNEGRRAIYEQYF.

The chain links TRBV27 to TRBJ2-7; TRBD2 is a possible D gene (6 bases). Germline V CDR1 and CDR2: MNHEY, SMNVEV (reference sequence). With 1 base removed from V and 4 bases from J, the gap between germline ends came to 14 bases. This CDR3 is built from 15 residues. The CDR3 spells CASSLLGTGLYEQYF. The CDR3 coding sequence is TGTGCCAGCAGTTTATTGGGGACTGGTCTATACGAGCAGTACTTC.

This clone has only one observation. This chain connects TRBV5-1 to TRBJ2-1, with 7 bases identical to TRBD1. Per the germline V gene, CDR1 is SGHRS and CDR2 is YFSETQ. The CDR3 extends over 15 amino acids. Losses at the gene ends were 4 bases for V and 2 bases for J; bases not matched to a gene: 6. CDR3 sequence: CASSPSGTAYNEQFF. The CDR3 DNA follows: TGCGCCAGCAGCCCCTCCGGGACAGCCTACAATGAGCAGTTCTTC.

This chain connects TRBV6-6 to TRBJ1-5, with D hard to call. V lost 6 bases to trimming and J lost 7 bases, with 7 bases between them. The CDR3 totals 11 residues. Germline CDR1 is MNHNY and CDR2 is SVGAGI (reference sequence). CDR3 protein: CASRRFQPQHF. CDR3 sequence (DNA): TGTGCCAGCAGGAGATTCCAGCCCCAGCATTTT.

This clone was recorded once. This chain joins TRBV9 and TRBJ2-7; tentatively, D is TRBD2 (6 bases). CDR1 and CDR2 (germline): SGDLS, YYNGEE. There are 18 residues in the CDR3. With 0 bases removed from V and 3 bases from J, the gap between germline ends came to 22 bases. This chain's CDR3 is CASSVDGNEEGLFYEQYF. The CDR3 nucleotides are TGTGCCAGCAGCGTAGACGGGAACGAAGAGGGACTTTTCTACGAGCAGTACTTC.